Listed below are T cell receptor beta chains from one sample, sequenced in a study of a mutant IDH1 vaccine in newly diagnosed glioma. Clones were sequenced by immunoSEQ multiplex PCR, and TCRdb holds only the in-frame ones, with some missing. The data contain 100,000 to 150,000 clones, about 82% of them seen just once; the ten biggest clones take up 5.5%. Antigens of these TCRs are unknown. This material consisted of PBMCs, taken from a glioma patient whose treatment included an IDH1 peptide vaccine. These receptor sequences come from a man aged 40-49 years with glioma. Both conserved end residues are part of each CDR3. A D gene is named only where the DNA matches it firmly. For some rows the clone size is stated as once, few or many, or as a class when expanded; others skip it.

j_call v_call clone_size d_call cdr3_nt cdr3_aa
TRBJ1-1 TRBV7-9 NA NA TGTGCCAGCAGCTTAGTTGGAGGGGACACTGAAGCTTTCTTT CASSLVGGDTEAFF
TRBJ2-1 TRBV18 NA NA TGTGCCAGCTCACTCCTAGGAGGGAATGAGCAGTTCTTC CASSLLGGNEQFF
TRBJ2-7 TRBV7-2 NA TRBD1 TGTGCCAGCAGCTGGGACAGTGCCGAGGGGGCCTACGAGCAGTACTTC CASSWDSAEGAYEQYF
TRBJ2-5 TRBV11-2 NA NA TGTGCCAGCAGCTTCCACGCCCAGGTCCGAGAGACCCAGTACTTC CASSFHAQVRETQYF
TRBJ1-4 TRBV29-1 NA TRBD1 TGCAGCGTTGACACTACAGGGGACGGCCTTAATGAAAAACTGTTTTTT CSVDTTGDGLNEKLFF
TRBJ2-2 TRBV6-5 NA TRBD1 TGTGCCAGCAGTTACCCCGGGACAGGGGCCGGGGAGCTGTTTTTT CASSYPGTGAGELFF
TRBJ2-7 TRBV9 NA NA TGTGCCAGCACCCAGGAGGCAGTCTCCTACGAGCAGTACTTC CASTQEAVSYEQYF
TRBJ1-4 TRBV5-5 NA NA TGTGCCAGCAGCTCCAATAGGGCGAGGGGAAGGTTGGATGAAAAACTGTTTTTT CASSSNRARGRLDEKLFF
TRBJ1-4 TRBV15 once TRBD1 TGTGCCACCAGCAGAGAGGGACAGGGGTTCTTTGAAAAACTGTTTTTT CATSREGQGFFEKLFF
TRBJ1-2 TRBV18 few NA TGTGCCAGCTCCTTGAAGGGGAGAAGTTATGGCTACACCTTC CASSLKGRSYGYTF
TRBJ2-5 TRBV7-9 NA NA TGTGCCAGCAGCTCCCAAGAGACCCAGTACTTC CASSSQETQYF
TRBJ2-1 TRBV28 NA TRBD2 TGTGCCAGCAGCCGAGCGGGAGTTGTTGAGCAGTTCTTC CASSRAGVVEQFF
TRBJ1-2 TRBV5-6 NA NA TGTGCCAGCAGCTTGGATCAGTCAAACTATGGCTACACCTTC CASSLDQSNYGYTF
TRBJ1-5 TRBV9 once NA TGTGCCAGCAGCCCATCGGTCGGGGATAGCAATCAGCCCCAGCATTTT CASSPSVGDSNQPQHF
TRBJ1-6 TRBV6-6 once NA TGTGCCAGCAGCCAGGGGAATAATTCACCCCTCCACTTT CASSQGNNSPLHF
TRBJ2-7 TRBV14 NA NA TGTGCCAGCAGCCAAGATTTAACAGGGCACGAGCAGTACTTC CASSQDLTGHEQYF
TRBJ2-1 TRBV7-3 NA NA TGTGCCAGCAGCTTATTCGGGAGCTCCTACAATGAGCAGTTCTTC CASSLFGSSYNEQFF
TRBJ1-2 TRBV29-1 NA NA TGCAGCGTTGATAAATTCTACACCTTC CSVDKFYTF
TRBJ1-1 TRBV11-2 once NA TGTGCCAGCAGCTTAGGGGTCACTGAAGCTTTCTTT CASSLGVTEAFF
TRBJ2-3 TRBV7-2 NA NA TGTGCCAGCAGCCCAAGAGGGGGGGCGACAGATACGCAGTATTTT CASSPRGGATDTQYF
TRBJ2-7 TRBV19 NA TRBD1 TGTGCCACCGGACAGGGGAGGTACGAGCAGTACTTC CATGQGRYEQYF
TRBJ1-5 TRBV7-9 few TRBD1 TGTGCCAGCAGCTCGGGACAGGGGAATCAGCCCCAGCATTTT CASSSGQGNQPQHF
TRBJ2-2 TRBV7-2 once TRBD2 TGTGCCAGCAGTTTCCGCTTGCAAGCGGGGGGGGCGAACACCGGGGAGCTGTTTTTT CASSFRLQAGGANTGELFF
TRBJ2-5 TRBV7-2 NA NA TGTGCCAGCAGCCTCCGCCCAGACCAAGAGACCCAGTACTTC CASSLRPDQETQYF
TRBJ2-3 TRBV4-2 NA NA TGTGCCAGCAGCCAAACCGGGGGCCTCTCTTGGCCAGATACGCAGTATTTT CASSQTGGLSWPDTQYF
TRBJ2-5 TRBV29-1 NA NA TGCAGCGTCGAAGGGGGGGCCGTGGAGACCCAGTACTTC CSVEGGAVETQYF
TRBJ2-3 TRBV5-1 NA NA TGCGCCAGCAGCTTGGCCGGAGATACGCAGTATTTT CASSLAGDTQYF
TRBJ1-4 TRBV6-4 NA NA TGTGCCAGCAGTGACGGGTGGAGACTGTTTTTT CASSDGWRLFF
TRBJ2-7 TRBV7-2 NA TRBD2 TGTGCCAGCAGCTTAGGACTAGCGGGAGGGGGGACCGAGCAGTACTTC CASSLGLAGGGTEQYF
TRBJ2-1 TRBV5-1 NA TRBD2 TGCGCCAGCAGCCCGGACCCCCTAGCGGGAGGGCCACGGGAGCAGTTCTTC CASSPDPLAGGPREQFF
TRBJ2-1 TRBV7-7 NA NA TGTGCTAGCAGCTTAGTTGGGCGGAATGAGCAGTTCTTC CASSLVGRNEQFF
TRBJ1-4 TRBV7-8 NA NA TGTGCCAGCAGCTTGGAGGGCGGCGGTAATCTAGGTGAAAAACTGTTTTTT CASSLEGGGNLGEKLFF
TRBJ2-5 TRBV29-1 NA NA TGCAGCGTTTACAACTCGTGGGGGCGAAGTCAAGAGACCCAGTACTTC CSVYNSWGRSQETQYF
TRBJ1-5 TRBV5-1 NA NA TGCGCCAGCAGCCCGGGGACACCCGGGGCACCCAATCAGCCCCAGCATTTT CASSPGTPGAPNQPQHF
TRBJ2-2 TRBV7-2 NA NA TGTGCCAGCAGCTTAACCCACAGGTCGGGCACCGGGGAGCTGTTTTTT CASSLTHRSGTGELFF
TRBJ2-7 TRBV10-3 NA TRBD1 TGTGCCATCAGTGCTGGGACAGGGGGCGCCTACGAGCAGTACTTC CAISAGTGGAYEQYF
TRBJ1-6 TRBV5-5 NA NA TGTGCCAGCAGCTTGGTTCGGAGGGATTCACCCCTCCACTTT CASSLVRRDSPLHF
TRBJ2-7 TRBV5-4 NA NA TGTGCCAGCAGCTTGGGGCAGTTTGGCTACGAGCAGTACTTC CASSLGQFGYEQYF
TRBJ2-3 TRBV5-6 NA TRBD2 TGTGCCAGCAGTTCCGGGGGGGGCGGCACAGATACGCAGTATTTT CASSSGGGGTDTQYF
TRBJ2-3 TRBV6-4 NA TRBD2 TGTGCCAGCAGCGCACTAGCGGGGGAACCCACAGATACGCAGTATTTT CASSALAGEPTDTQYF
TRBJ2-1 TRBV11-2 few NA TGTGCCAGCAGCCTTAGGGGGGAGAATAGCGTAGGGCAGTTCTTC CASSLRGENSVGQFF
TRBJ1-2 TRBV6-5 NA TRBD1 TGTGCCAGCAGGTTGACAGGGCTTGTTATGGGAGGCTACACCTTC CASRLTGLVMGGYTF
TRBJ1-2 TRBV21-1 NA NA TGTGCCAGCAACCTGGGGGGACAGGGGCACTATGGCTACACCTTC CASNLGGQGHYGYTF
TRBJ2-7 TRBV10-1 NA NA TGCGCCAGCAGTGAAAGGTCAGAAGCCTACGAGCAGTACTTC CASSERSEAYEQYF
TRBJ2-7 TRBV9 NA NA TGTGCCAGCAGTAAACCCGACTCCTCCTACGAGCAGTACTTC CASSKPDSSYEQYF